This T cell receptor beta chain came from a study of spatial heterogeneity in lung cancer. Germline V gene lookup returns CDR1 MDHEN and CDR2 SYDVKM. Between the trimmed V and J ends, which lost 5 bases and 4 bases, there was a span of 14 bases. This CDR3 has 15 amino acids. This clonotype was recorded at least ten times. Time point defined: sample taken at primary tumor resection. Whole RNA, isolated from tumor, nontumor lung or frozen PBMC, was sequenced without prior sorting. TCRdb reprocessed the 5' RACE reads with MiXCR, giving one entry per CDR3 protein. The data contain around 24,000 distinct CDR3 sequences, 6.9% of them singletons.

The rearrangement uses TRBV28 and TRBJ1-4; D possibly corresponds to TRBD1 (6 bases). The receptor was isolated from a male donor with early-stage non-small cell lung cancer. Specimen: PBMCs, collected at surgery. The CDR3 coding sequence is TGTGCCAGCAGTGACGCGACAGGCTATAATGAAAAACTGTTTTTT. It translates to CASSDATGYNEKLFF.